The 25 T cell receptor beta chains reported below all come from one sample, sequenced in a study of identical twins. A single record per CDR3 protein comes from TCRdb applying MiXCR to the 5' RACE reads. The sample comprises under 900,000 distinct CDR3 sequences, 9% to 15% of which are singletons, and about 1.5% rests with the top ten. The same sample was also used in a study of yellow fever vaccine responses in identical twins.

Input material: PBMCs. The source is a woman aged 18-35 years in good health.

The rearrangement joins TRBV29-1 to TRBJ2-5; 9 nucleotides align to TRBD1. Germline V gene sequence: CDR1 SQVTM, CDR2 ANQGSEA. The CDR3 has 15 amino acids. Germline trimming cut 4 bases from V and 5 bases from J; bases unmatched to any gene: 11. This chain's CDR3 is CSVGGGQGSSETQYF. In DNA form, the CDR3 reads TGCAGCGTTGGCGGAGGACAGGGGTCATCCGAGACCCAGTACTTC.

This chain joins TRBV9 and TRBJ2-3; D is unresolved. The CDR3 is 14 residues long. Per germline, CDR1 SGDLS and CDR2 YYNGEE. Trimming pared 0 bases from V and 2 bases from J, leaving 7 bases between. CDR3 DNA sequence: TGTGCCAGCAGCGTAGTCCCTACCACAGATACGCAGTATTTT. This translates into CASSVVPTTDTQYF.

This clonotype appeared many times. The J gene is TRBJ2-7, the V gene TRBV12-3 or TRBV12-4, with a tentative D call TRBD1 (5 bases). CDR3 size: 13 residues. Trimming stripped 6 bases from V and 0 bases from J, with 9 bases between. This CDR3 is CASSDRNSYEQYF. The CDR3, as DNA: TGTGCCAGCAGCGACAGAAACTCCTACGAGCAGTACTTC.

The V call is TRBV3-1, the J call TRBJ2-1; perhaps TRBD1 as D (6 bases). Trimming pared 0 bases from V and 8 bases from J, leaving 20 bases between. Per germline, CDR1 LGHDT and CDR2 YNNKEL (reference sequence). This CDR3 is built from 17 residues. CDR3 sequence: CASSQEFAGPQGYEQFF. CDR3 bases: TGTGCCAGCAGCCAAGAGTTTGCAGGCCCCCAGGGGTATGAGCAGTTCTTC.

The table lists this clonotype with a few counts. This sequence joins TRBV20-1 and TRBJ2-2, with D perhaps TRBD2 (5 bases). CDR1 and CDR2 from the germline V gene are DFQATT and SNEGSKA (reference sequence). The CDR3 length is 13 residues. V lost 3 bases and J 1 base, leaving 6 bases between the germline ends. CDR3 protein: CSASGENTGELFF. The CDR3 DNA reads as TGCAGTGCTAGCGGGGAGAACACCGGGGAGCTGTTTTTT.

The chain recombines TRBV7-9 with TRBJ1-2; D is possibly TRBD1 (6 bases). The CDR3 has 16 amino acids. With 0 bases removed from V and 7 bases from J, the gap between germline ends came to 18 bases. Germline V CDR1 and CDR2: SEHNR, FQNEAQ (reference sequence). CDR3 sequence (DNA): TGTGCCAGCAGCTTAGCGAGGGTTCGGGGGCCCTCTGGCTACACCTTC. Amino acid sequence: CASSLARVRGPSGYTF.

The chain combines TRBV7-8 with TRBJ2-5, with 8 bases that match TRBD2. Trimming cost V 1 base and J 4 bases; bases outside gene matches: 8. This CDR3 comprises 16 residues. Germline V gives CDR1 SGHVS, CDR2 FQNEAQ. The CDR3 DNA follows: TGTGCCAGCAGCTTAGGGCGAGCGGGAGATGGAGAGACCCAGTACTTC. Translating gives CASSLGRAGDGETQYF. Based on the CDR3 plus reference TRBV7-8 and TRBJ2-5, the full variable domain is GAGVSQSPRYKVAKRGQDVALRCDPISGHVSLFWYQQALGQGPEFLTYFQNEAQLDKSGLPSDRFFAERPEGSVSTLKIQRTQQEDSAVYLCASSLGRAGDGETQYFGPGTRLLVL.

This clonotype showed up just a few times. This chain links TRBV7-8 with TRBJ2-4; 11 bases fit TRBD2. Germline V gives CDR1 SGHVS, CDR2 FQNEAQ. The CDR3 is made up of 18 amino acids. J lost 5 bases, V lost 2 bases, and 11 bases had no gene match. The CDR3 loop reads CASSLSGLSGGGQNIQYF. DNA of the CDR3: TGTGCCAGCAGCTTAAGCGGCCTTAGCGGGGGGGGCCAAAACATTCAGTACTTC. Complete variable domain (other parts from reference TRBV7-8 and TRBJ2-4): GAGVSQSPRYKVAKRGQDVALRCDPISGHVSLFWYQQALGQGPEFLTYFQNEAQLDKSGLPSDRFFAERPEGSVSTLKIQRTQQEDSAVYLCASSLSGLSGGGQNIQYFGAGTRLSVL.

This chain links TRBV19 with TRBJ1-1; perhaps TRBD1 as D (5 bases). Trimming removed 5 bases from V and 0 bases from J, with 16 bases in between. This CDR3 region has 16 residues. CDR1 is LNHDA and CDR2 is SQIVND in the germline V gene (reference sequence). CDR3 sequence: CASSQWTSSLNTEAFF. As DNA, the CDR3 is TGTGCCAGTAGTCAATGGACATCCTCCCTGAACACTGAAGCTTTCTTT.

This sequence joins TRBV4-1 and TRBJ1-2, with no clear D. V gave up 0 bases and J gave up 5 bases, with 19 bases separating them. This CDR3 comprises 17 residues. Germline V gene sequence: CDR1 MGHRA, CDR2 YSYEKL. The CDR3 loop is CASSQEGHQEKSYGYTF. The CDR3 nucleotides are TGCGCCAGCAGCCAAGAAGGCCACCAGGAGAAAAGTTATGGCTACACCTTC.

This clonotype was seen at least ten times. The chain combines TRBV7-9 with TRBJ2-1; D unresolved. Trimming stripped 2 bases from V and 4 bases from J, with 18 bases between. The CDR3 loop spans 17 amino acids. Germline V gene data show CDR1 as SEHNR and CDR2 as FQNEAQ (reference sequence). The CDR3 spells CASSLIGFTAEYNEQFF. Written as DNA, the CDR3 is TGTGCCAGCAGCTTAATCGGTTTCACAGCAGAGTACAATGAGCAGTTCTTC.

This chain uses TRBV3-1 with TRBJ2-4; D ambiguous. This CDR3 has 11 amino acids. V lost 4 bases and J lost 8, with 6 bases in between. The germline CDR1 and CDR2 sequences are LGHDT and YNNKEL (reference sequence). The CDR3 protein is CASSRRDIQYF. CDR3 DNA sequence: TGTGCCAGCAGCCGGCGAGACATTCAGTACTTC.

This clonotype was seen repeatedly, ten times or more. This sequence joins TRBV5-1 and TRBJ1-1; unclear D gene. The CDR3 is made up of 14 amino acids. Trimming removed 3 bases at V and 0 bases at J, with 9 bases between. In germline, CDR1 is SGHRS, CDR2 YFSETQ. The CDR3 bases are TGCGCCAGCAGCTCCGACACCATGAACACTGAAGCTTTCTTT. Translated, it gives CASSSDTMNTEAFF.

This clonotype was counted at least ten times. V usage is TRBV28 and J usage is TRBJ2-1, with no clear D. Trimming stripped 3 bases from V and 6 bases from J, with 15 bases between. The CDR3 has 15 residues. Germline CDR1 and CDR2: MDHEN and SYDVKM. The CDR3 loop is CASSFIRASVNEQFF. The CDR3 region has the DNA TGTGCCAGCAGTTTCATCCGGGCATCCGTCAATGAGCAGTTCTTC.

This clonotype occurred a few times. V is TRBV11-2 and J is TRBJ2-4; 8 positions match TRBD1. J lost 2 bases, V lost 5 bases, and 8 bases had no gene match. Germline V CDR1 and CDR2: SGHAT, FQNNGV. The CDR3 runs 16 residues. The CDR3 reads CASSPRGQITKNIQYF. Written as DNA, the CDR3 is TGTGCCAGCAGCCCCAGGGGGCAGATCACCAAAAACATTCAGTACTTC.

This clonotype was found a few times. This chain uses TRBV5-1 with TRBJ2-6; 7 nucleotides line up with TRBD1. V was clipped by 2 bases and J by 1 base; unmatched bases: 6. Germline V gives CDR1 SGHRS, CDR2 YFSETQ. CDR3 size: 17 residues. Here the CDR3 reads CASSFAGGSSGANVLTF. In nucleotides, the CDR3 is TGCGCCAGCAGCTTTGCAGGGGGTTCTTCTGGGGCCAACGTCCTGACTTTC. Full variable domain (outside the CDR3, taken from reference TRBV5-1 and TRBJ2-6): KAGVTQTPRYLIKTRGQQVTLSCSPISGHRSVSWYQQTPGQGLQFLFEYFSETQRNKGNFPGRFSGRQFSNSRSEMNVSTLELGDSALYLCASSFAGGSSGANVLTFGAGSRLTVL.

This clonotype has a handful of counts. This chain joins TRBV20-1 and TRBJ2-1; 16 nucleotides line up with TRBD2. CDR1 is DFQATT, CDR2 SNEGSKA, per germline (reference sequence). The V segment lost 3 bases and the J segment 8 bases; nucleotides outside the gene matches: 7. The CDR3 extends over 16 amino acids. The CDR3 reads CSASPGTSGGAHEQFF. DNA for the CDR3: TGCAGTGCTAGCCCCGGGACTAGCGGGGGGGCCCATGAGCAGTTCTTC.

This clonotype has just one count. J is TRBJ2-5 and V is TRBV4-2; D gene uncertain. The germline CDR1 and CDR2 sequences are LGHNA and YNFKEQ. This CDR3 has 14 amino acids. Trimming removed 0 bases from V and 6 bases from J, with 11 bases in between. CDR3 sequence: CASSQESMGQTQYF. In nucleotides, the CDR3 is TGTGCCAGCAGCCAAGAATCGATGGGCCAGACCCAGTACTTC.

Ten or more counts support this clonotype. The genes are TRBV29-1 and TRBJ2-1, with no clear D. The CDR3 loop spans 12 amino acids. Germline V CDR1 and CDR2: SQVTM, ANQGSEA. Between the trimmed V and J ends, which lost 0 bases and 4 bases, there was a span of 4 bases. CDR3 region: CSVEERYNEQFF. In nucleotides, the CDR3 is TGCAGCGTTGAAGAGAGATACAATGAGCAGTTCTTC.

The J gene is TRBJ2-3, the V gene TRBV6-4; 12 bases are shared with TRBD2. Trimming cost V 5 bases and J 4 bases; bases outside gene matches: 4. Per germline, CDR1 MRHNA and CDR2 SNTAGT. CDR3 size: 15 residues. The chain's CDR3 is CASSTTSGGPDTQYF. CDR3 nucleotide sequence: TGTGCCAGCAGTACGACTAGCGGGGGCCCAGATACGCAGTATTTT.

The chain has TRBV3-1 and TRBJ2-3; D possibly uses TRBD1 or TRBD2 (5 bases each). V was trimmed by 2 bases and J by 1 base, leaving 16 bases between them. The germline V gene encodes CDR1 LGHDT and CDR2 YNNKEL (reference sequence). The CDR3 totals 17 residues. CDR3: CASSQSWGLAGTDTQYF. The CDR3 DNA is TGTGCCAGCAGCCAATCCTGGGGCCTAGCAGGCACAGATACGCAGTATTTT.

The V call is TRBV6-1, the J call TRBJ2-7; D not certain. The V gene lost 8 bases and the J gene lost 2 bases, with 7 bases spanning the gap. Germline-derived CDR1 and CDR2 are MNHNS and SASEGT. The CDR3 has 11 residues. The CDR3 DNA is TGTGCCAGCGGGGTGGCCTACGAGCAGTACGTC. It translates to CASGVAYEQYV.

This clonotype was seen many times. J is TRBJ1-5 and V is TRBV6-5; 8 bases line up with TRBD1. Germline loops: CDR1 MNHEY, CDR2 SVGAGI. There are 12 residues in the CDR3. With 5 bases clipped from V and 13 bases from J, the junction kept 7 bases outside the gene matches. DNA of the CDR3: TGTGCCAGCAGTCCTACAGGGGGGCGTCAGCATTTT. As protein: CASSPTGGRQHF.

This chain joins TRBV5-5 and TRBJ1-5, with 8 bases lining up with TRBD1. This CDR3 contains 17 residues. Germline CDR1 reads SGHKS; CDR2 reads YYEKEE (reference sequence). Unmatched junction bases numbered 8, after V lost 0 bases and J lost 3 bases. The DNA of the CDR3 is TGTGCCAGCAGCTTGGATGCAGGGGGCGAGATCAATCAGCCCCAGCATTTT. It specifies CASSLDAGGEINQPQHF. The full variable domain, with the rest looked up from reference TRBV5-5 and TRBJ1-5, is DAGVTQSPTHLIKTRGQQVTLRCSPISGHKSVSWYQQVLGQGPQFIFQYYEKEERGRGNFPDRFSARQFPNYSSELNVNALLLGDSALYLCASSLDAGGEINQPQHFGDGTRLSIL.

Many counts were recorded for this clonotype. This chain joins TRBV9 and TRBJ2-1; no clear D. The ends were cut back, 3 bases at V and 4 bases at J, with 17 bases in the middle. This CDR3 has 16 residues. Per germline, CDR1 SGDLS and CDR2 YYNGEE. CDR3 sequence reads: CASSARQRTTYNEQFF. The DNA of the CDR3 is TGTGCCAGCAGCGCAAGACAACGAACAACTTACAATGAGCAGTTCTTC.